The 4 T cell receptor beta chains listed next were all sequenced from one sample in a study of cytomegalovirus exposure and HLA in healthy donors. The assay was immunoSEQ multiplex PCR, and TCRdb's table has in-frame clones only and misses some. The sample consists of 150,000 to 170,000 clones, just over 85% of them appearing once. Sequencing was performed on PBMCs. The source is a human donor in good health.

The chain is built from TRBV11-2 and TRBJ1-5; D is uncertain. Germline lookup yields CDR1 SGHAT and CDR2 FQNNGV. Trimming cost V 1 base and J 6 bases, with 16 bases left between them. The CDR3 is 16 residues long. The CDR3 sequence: CASSLGGPGASQPQHF. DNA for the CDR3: TGTGCCAGCAGCTTAGGCGGGCCAGGAGCAAGTCAGCCCCAGCATTTT.

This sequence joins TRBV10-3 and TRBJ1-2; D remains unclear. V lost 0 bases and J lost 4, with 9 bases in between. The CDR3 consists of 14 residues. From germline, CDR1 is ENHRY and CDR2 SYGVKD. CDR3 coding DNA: TGTGCCATCAGTGAGTCTGTGTCAGTCTATGGCTACACCTTC. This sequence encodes CAISESVSVYGYTF.

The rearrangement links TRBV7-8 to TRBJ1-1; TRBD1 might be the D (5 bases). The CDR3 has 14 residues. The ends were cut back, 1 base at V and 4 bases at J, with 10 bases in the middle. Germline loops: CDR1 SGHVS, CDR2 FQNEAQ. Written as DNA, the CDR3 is TGTGCCAGCAGCTTAGGGCTGGGGGGCACTGAAGCTTTCTTT. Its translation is CASSLGLGGTEAFF.

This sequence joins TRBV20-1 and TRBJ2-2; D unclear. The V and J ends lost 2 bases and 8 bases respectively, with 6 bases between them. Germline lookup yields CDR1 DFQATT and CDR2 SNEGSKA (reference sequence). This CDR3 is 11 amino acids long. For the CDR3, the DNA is TGCAGTGCTAGATTTTCGGGGGAGCTGTTTTTT. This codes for CSARFSGELFF.